The clone carrying this T cell receptor (beta chain) was detected a few times. Its target is not known. The record originates from a study of cytotoxic CD8 clonotypes in ibrutinib-treated CLL. The table came from immunoSEQ multiplex PCR; TCRdb's copy has only in-frame clones and leaves some out. The table has fewer than 150,000 clones, roughly 80% seen once. CDR3 length equals 12 residues. Trimming left V 4 bases short and J 8 bases short, with 9 bases between. Germline values: CDR1 MNHNY, CDR2 SVGAGI (reference sequence). Study observations and caveats: The clonality went up when patients responded to ibrutinib and dropped back toward baseline at progression.

This TCR derives from a human donor with chronic lymphocytic leukemia. The chain recombines TRBV6-6 with TRBJ2-1; no definite D call. The sequencing here drew on PBMCs, taken after 24 months of ibrutinib treatment. CDR3 amino acids: CASSSSPYEQFF. In DNA, the CDR3 is TGTGCCAGCAGTTCGTCCCCTTATGAGCAGTTCTTC.